Here is one TCR beta chain with its context. Its antigen is unidentified. The data derive from a study of cytomegalovirus exposure and HLA in healthy donors. Study-wide results and caveats: TCR beta chains associated with HLA were, in a later analysis, more clonally expanded than equally common others. A later analysis reportedly identified an Asian-associated ancestry cluster as carrying fewer N-insertions than the approximately 670-donor mean.

A multiplex PCR was run with 60 Vbeta primers and 13 Jbeta primers. Some clones are missing from TCRdb's copy, which holds only in-frame ones; the method was immunoSEQ multiplex PCR. Here the sample spans some 150,000 clones, roughly 80% being singletons. CDR1 is SQVTM and CDR2 is ANQGSEA in the germline V gene. V lost 4 bases to trimming and J lost 5 bases, with 14 bases between them. The length of the CDR3 is 13 residues. Sequencing was carried out using PBMCs. The chain recombines TRBV29-1 with TRBJ2-5; D remains ambiguous. This TCR was recovered from a man aged 25-45 years in good health and CMV-seronegative. This chain's CDR3 is CSVGGRSRETQYF. CDR3 coding DNA: TGCAGCGTTGGAGGTCGGAGTAGGGAGACCCAGTACTTC.